This T cell receptor (beta chain) was sequenced for a study of cytomegalovirus exposure and HLA in healthy donors (TCRdb year 2017). Concerning the study at large: According to an earlier analysis of 550 to 700 of the donors, roughly 180 million T cells yielded roughly 110 million unique TCR beta sequences and approximately 300 Gb of sequence data. Every repertoire in the discovery cohort had been generated on one and the same sequencing platform. In a later analysis, previously published TCR beta repertoires from several hundred donors were re-analyzed and high-resolution HLA genotyping was added so that TCR occurrence patterns could be studied. Using immunosequencing, the study profiled T cell repertoires from 500 to 800 subjects and related those repertoires to cytomegalovirus serostatus. Along with the approximately 620-subject first cohort, a separate validation cohort of roughly 110 different subjects was used. The study aimed to test whether cataloging public T cell receptors could reveal signatures of past pathogen exposure. The study combined high-throughput TCR immunosequencing, statistical association of individual TCRs with disease status, and machine learning to predict cytomegalovirus infection status. Alongside the repertoire data, information on donor age, sex, ethnicity and CMV serostatus was compiled. Both class I and class II loci were covered by HLA typing, at four-digit resolution. Across around 400 genotyped donors of the cohort, an average of about 240,000 unique TCR beta nucleotide sequences per donor were sequenced, and approximately 17% of those sequences were non-productive. Rather than drawing on any new phenotypic data, the later analysis identified candidate immune exposures from TCR beta sequences and the way those sequences occurred across donors. Approximately 300 gigabases of sequencing data and around 85 million unique TCR sequences made up an early release that covered 640 HLA-typed donors. Of the 300 to 500 genotyped donors, less than 85% were placed in the genetic ancestry cluster associated with self-reported Caucasian donors. Genome-wide SNP genotypes for about 65% of the roughly 700 donors were used in a later genetic analysis, which treated that subset as a discovery cohort. Because of strong linkage in the cohort, roughly five DR-DQ haplotypes were treated as single units for association and clustering. Typing coverage varied by locus: 629-630 donors for A, B, C, DRB1 and DQB1; 500 to 550 for DQA1; about 590 for DPA1; 450 to 480 for DPB1. An earlier analysis of several hundred of the donors used high-throughput TCR beta sequencing to judge whether each TCR beta V gene segment behaved as functional or pseudogenic.

The library came from the immunoSEQ multiplex PCR assay. For the multiplex PCR, a mixture combining 60 forward primers for TCR Vbeta segments and 13 reverse primers for TCR Jbeta segments was used. A multiplex PCR assay on genomic DNA amplified the CDR3 region of rearranged TCR beta genes. Amplified TCR beta libraries were sequenced as 87-base-pair reads on the Illumina HiSeq System. In the source study's methods: A later analysis tallied around 82 million unique TCR beta chains across the 666 repertoires, and some 12 million of those chains were shared by two or more donors. To remove PCR and sequencing errors, raw reads were error-corrected and collapsed into unique sequences using a nearest-neighbor algorithm that merged closely related sequences. CDR3 sequences were aligned to IMGT reference sequences to assign V, D and J gene segments. Each retained sequence needed at least a six-nucleotide match to both a V gene segment and a J gene segment. A rearrangement counted as productive if the CDR3 had no stop codons and remained in frame with V and J, and every other rearrangement counted as non-productive. Following IMGT convention, CDR3 was defined as the stretch from the second conserved V-encoded cysteine up to the conserved J-encoded phenylalanine. Sequences without an unambiguous match to a single V gene segment were excluded from the earlier analysis of about 640 of the donors. An earlier analysis of fewer than 750 of the donors classified V segments as functional when productive rearrangements were above 56.7% and as segregating when the standard deviation between donors was above 5%. A statistical classification framework was developed to diagnose cytomegalovirus status using the catalog of TCR beta chain sequences. In a later analysis, TCR nucleotide sequences were compared against IMGT/GENE-DB human TR gene sequences so that V and J genes could be assigned. Using the TCRdist pipeline, a later analysis assigned CDR3 sequences along with most-parsimonious VDJ recombination scenarios. In a later analysis, every TCR beta chain was defined by the combination of its CDR3 amino acid sequence and its V-gene family, and reads without a unique V-gene family were dropped. As a way to deal with suspected cross-contamination and a sequencing artifact, a later analysis dropped roughly 620 nucleotide sequences that were highly shared and had low generation probability. In a later analysis, a clonal expansion index was calculated for each public chain from normalized within-repertoire ranks of inferred template counts. Generation probabilities in a later analysis came from a VDJ recombination model fitted to out-of-frame rearrangements, and those results were checked against IGoR. A later analysis scored TCR-TCR, TCR-HLA and TCR-CMV co-occurrence with hypergeometric tests, applying a repertoire-size bias correction to TCR pairs. To estimate false discovery rates, a later analysis permuted the HLA or CMV assignments 20 times. In a later analysis, co-occurring TCRs were grouped using DBSCAN, with TCRdist sequence similarity added in when clustering inside HLA-allele-positive subsets. Repertoires with fewer than 30,000 or more than 120,000 public chains, plus five repertoires with anomalous nucleotide sharing, were excluded from co-occurrence clustering. The table was pulled from immuneACCESS by TCRdb, which kept in-frame rearrangements only. Such tables lose some clones; where checked, under half of the loss comes from unresolved V genes, and the rest has no known cause. V and J calls and clone size follow that table, whereas D and trimming were derived from the DNA. Within this sample are 100,000 or so clones, with about 62% of them counted one time only. About 4.5% of the sample belongs to the ten largest clones.

What the study reported, not specific to this receptor: According to a later analysis, most CMV-associated TCR beta chains appeared to be HLA-restricted, and the HLA associations seemed to be driven largely by CMV exposure. A later genetic analysis associated a missense DCLRE1C variant with V-gene and J-gene trimming of TCR beta chains, and an independent cohort replicated the association. HLA typing was unavailable for some donors at each locus, so association tests used only the typed subset. Linkage disequilibrium might explain the correlated functional status among segregating V segments, but an unknown experimental factor could not be ruled out. The classifier was reported to diagnose cytomegalovirus status with high specificity and sensitivity in both the original and validation cohorts. In a later analysis, the rate of TCR association differed among HLA loci, with DRB1 alleles having the most associated TCRs and HLA-C alleles having the fewest. Most TCR sequences were seen in very few donors, while some public TCRs were found in many individuals. A later genetic analysis reported fewer N-insertions in productive TCRs among donors in an Asian-associated ancestry cluster than the roughly 640-donor mean. A further reported finding was that TCR beta sequences accurately predicted the HLA-A and HLA-B alleles for most subjects in the first cohort. A later analysis associated about 16,000 TCR beta sequences with specific HLA alleles at a false discovery rate of 0.05. The study listed 150 to 200 TCR beta chains as associated with cytomegalovirus. A cluster of highly shared sequence variants was judged likely to represent a technical artifact of the sequencing pipeline. According to a later analysis, parvovirus B19, influenza, CMV and Epstein-Barr virus appeared linked to several top co-occurrence clusters. Sequencing depth was assumed to be roughly uniform across donors in the presence/absence analyses, though that assumption may not hold. Strong co-occurrence of HLA alleles, especially DR and DQ, made assigning TCR associations to individual alleles difficult. Only TCR beta chains were sequenced in this cohort, and the absence of alpha or paired-chain data limited detectable features. The authors suggested that the approach could potentially be generalized to other disease states and immunological phenotypes. Compared with equally common non-associated chains, HLA-associated TCR beta chains in a later analysis were more clonally expanded and had lower generation probabilities. Around 16 rarely observed V segments, including chromosome 9 orphons, were excluded from the earlier analysis of several hundred of the donors because counts were too low. CMV serostatus was the only immune exposure information available for the cohort. An earlier analysis of around 500 of the donors showed that most TCR beta V segments appeared in productive rearrangements either about 87% or about 30% of the time, which broadly matched IMGT annotations. Some IMGT-functional V segments, including TRBV6-2 and TRBV6-3, could not be distinguished by the 87-base-pair reads and were therefore excluded. Three of the identified cytomegalovirus-associated TCR beta chains were confirmed in vitro to be specific for cytomegalovirus antigens.

Reading from cysteine to phenylalanine, the CDR3 counts 15 amino acids. The only DNA kept is the CDR3, 45 bases in frame from the first base. The germline V and J ends show losses of 0 bases and 5 bases respectively, and no gene match explains 3 bases of the junction. Reading the germline V gene (reference sequence) gives CDR1 LNHNV and CDR2 YYDKDF. Worth noting for this clone: This receptor's antigen is unknown. Per-nucleotide qualities are absent, and no much larger clonotype sits a single base away.

The cohort was made up of around 720 healthy bone marrow donors. Cohort members were all nominally healthy when sampled, although unrecorded immune exposures were likely present. CMV serostatus was positive for roughly 290 and negative for about half of the roughly 700 cohort members, and was not recorded for this donor. Every donor gave a peripheral blood sample, and the peripheral blood mononuclear cells from that sample were used for TCR beta sequencing. Genomic DNA extraction from the blood cell samples was performed with the Qiagen DNeasy Blood Extraction Kit. The sequencing sample was made of PBMCs. The V and J genes are TRBV15 and TRBJ2-5, and TRBD2 aligns with 10 junction nucleotides. The source of this sequence is a human donor in good health. The CDR3 sequence is CATSRDLAGVETQYF. In nucleotides, the sequence is TGTGCCACCAGCAGAGATCTAGCGGGAGTTGAGACCCAGTACTTC.